The present T cell receptor (beta chain) was sequenced within a study of cytomegalovirus exposure and HLA in healthy donors. Sampled while nominally healthy, donors likely had unrecorded immune exposures. General observations from the study: With later analysis, a missense DCLRE1C variant became linked to TCR beta V- and J-gene trimming.

With respect to this clone: The antigen is unknown.

The study ran its PCR with 60 Vbeta and 13 Jbeta primers. This table comes from immunoSEQ multiplex PCR, and its TCRdb copy is limited to in-frame clones, with some not included. Of 150,000 to 200,000 clones detected, over 60% appear once; the ten largest clones hold about 0.93%. V shed 9 bases and J 5 bases; nucleotides not matched to a gene: 3. The CDR3 is 12 amino acids. The germline CDR1 and CDR2 sequences are MRHNA and SNTAGT. This chain joins TRBV6-4 and TRBJ2-3, with 9 bases aligning to TRBD2. This clonotype was obtained from a woman between 45 and 60 years old in good health and CMV-seropositive. Material for sequencing was PBMCs. The chain's CDR3 is CASSGSGDTQYF. CDR3 nucleotide sequence: TGTGCCAGTAGCGGGAGCGGAGATACGCAGTATTTT.